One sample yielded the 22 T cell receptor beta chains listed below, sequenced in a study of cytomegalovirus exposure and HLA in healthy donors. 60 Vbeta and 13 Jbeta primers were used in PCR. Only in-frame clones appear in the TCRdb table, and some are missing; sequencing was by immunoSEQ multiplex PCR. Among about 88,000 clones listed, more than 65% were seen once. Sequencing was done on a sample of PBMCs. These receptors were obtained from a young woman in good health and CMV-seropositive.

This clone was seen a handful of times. The CDR3 reads CASSYPAEAFF. CDR3 DNA: TGTGCCAGCAGTTACCCAGCTGAAGCTTTCTTT. This rearrangement joins TRBV6-1 to TRBJ1-1; no firm D call. The CDR3 totals 11 residues. CDR1 is MNHNS and CDR2 is SASEGT in the germline V gene. Trimming removed 5 bases at V and 6 bases at J, with 7 bases between.

CDR3: CASSQERLQGDPHNSPLHF. CDR3 coding DNA: TGCGCCAGCAGCCAAGAAAGATTACAGGGAGACCCTCATAATTCACCCCTCCACTTT. The V gene is TRBV4-1, the J gene TRBJ1-6; tentatively, D is TRBD1 (6 bases). Germline assignment: CDR1 MGHRA and CDR2 YSYEKL. V was shortened by 0 bases and J by 5 bases, with 20 bases between the two germline ends. This CDR3 region has 19 residues.

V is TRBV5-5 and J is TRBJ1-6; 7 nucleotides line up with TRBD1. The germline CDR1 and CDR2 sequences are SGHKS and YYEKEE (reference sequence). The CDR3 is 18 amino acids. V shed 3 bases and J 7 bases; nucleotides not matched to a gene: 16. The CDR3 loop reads CASSSYLRDRVLNSPLHF. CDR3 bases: TGTGCCAGCAGCTCTTACCTCCGAGACAGGGTGTTAAATTCACCCCTCCACTTT.

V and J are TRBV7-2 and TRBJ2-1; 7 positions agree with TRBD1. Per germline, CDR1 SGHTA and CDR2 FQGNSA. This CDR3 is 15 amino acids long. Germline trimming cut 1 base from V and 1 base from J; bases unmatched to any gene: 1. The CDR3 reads CASSLVTGSYNEQFF. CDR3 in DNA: TGTGCCAGCAGCTTAGTGACAGGGTCCTACAATGAGCAGTTCTTC.

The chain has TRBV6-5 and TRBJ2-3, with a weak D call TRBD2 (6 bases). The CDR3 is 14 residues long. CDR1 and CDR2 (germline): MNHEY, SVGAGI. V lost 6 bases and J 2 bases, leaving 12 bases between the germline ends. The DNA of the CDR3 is TGTGCCAGCAGCCGTACTAGCTACACAGATACGCAGTATTTT. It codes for CASSRTSYTDTQYF.

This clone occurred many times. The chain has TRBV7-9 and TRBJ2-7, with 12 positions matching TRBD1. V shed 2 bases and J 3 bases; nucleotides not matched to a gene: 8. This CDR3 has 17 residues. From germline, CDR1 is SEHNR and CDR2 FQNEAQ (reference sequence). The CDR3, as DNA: TGTGCCAGCAGCTTACGCGGGGACAGGGGGCCTGACTACGAGCAGTACTTC. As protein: CASSLRGDRGPDYEQYF.

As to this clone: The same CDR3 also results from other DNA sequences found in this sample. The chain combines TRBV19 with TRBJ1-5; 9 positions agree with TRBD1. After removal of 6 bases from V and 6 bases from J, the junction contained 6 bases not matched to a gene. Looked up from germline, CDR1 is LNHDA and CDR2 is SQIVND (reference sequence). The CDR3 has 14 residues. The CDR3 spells CASRWTGESQPQHF. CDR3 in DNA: TGTGCCAGTAGATGGACAGGGGAGAGTCAGCCCCAGCATTTT.

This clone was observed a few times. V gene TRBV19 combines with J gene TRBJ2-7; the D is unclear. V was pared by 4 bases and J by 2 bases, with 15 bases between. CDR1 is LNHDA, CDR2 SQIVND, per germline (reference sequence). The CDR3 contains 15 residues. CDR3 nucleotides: TGTGCCAGTAGTAGTGGTGATACAACAGCCTACGAGCAGTACTTC. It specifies CASSSGDTTAYEQYF.

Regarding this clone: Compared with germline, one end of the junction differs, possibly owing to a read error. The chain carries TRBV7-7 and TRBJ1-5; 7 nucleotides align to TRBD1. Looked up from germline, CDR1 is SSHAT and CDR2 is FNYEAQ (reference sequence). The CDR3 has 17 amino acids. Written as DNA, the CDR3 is TGTGCTAGCAGCTTAGTCCGACAGGGTTGCCCCCGGCAGCCCCAGCATTTT. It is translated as CASSLVRQGCPRQPQHF.

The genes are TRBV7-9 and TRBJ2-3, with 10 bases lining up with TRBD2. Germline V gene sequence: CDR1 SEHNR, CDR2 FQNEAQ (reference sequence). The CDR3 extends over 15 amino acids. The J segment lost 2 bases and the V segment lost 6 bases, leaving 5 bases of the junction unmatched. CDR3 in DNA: TGTGCCAGCAGACTTAGCGGGGGGCTCACAGATACGCAGTATTTT. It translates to CASRLSGGLTDTQYF.

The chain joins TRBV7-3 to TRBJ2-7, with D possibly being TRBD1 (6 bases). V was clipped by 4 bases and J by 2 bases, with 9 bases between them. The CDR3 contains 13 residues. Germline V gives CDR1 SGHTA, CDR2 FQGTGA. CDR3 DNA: TGTGCCAGCAGCTCCGGACAGACCTACGAGCAGTACTTC. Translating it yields CASSSGQTYEQYF.

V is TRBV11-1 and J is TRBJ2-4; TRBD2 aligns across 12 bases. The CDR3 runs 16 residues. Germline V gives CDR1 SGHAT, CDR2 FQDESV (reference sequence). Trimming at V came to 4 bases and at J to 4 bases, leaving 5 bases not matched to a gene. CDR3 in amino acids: CASSSRTSGKKNIQYF. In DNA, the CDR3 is TGTGCCAGCAGCTCCCGGACTAGCGGGAAAAAAAACATTCAGTACTTC.

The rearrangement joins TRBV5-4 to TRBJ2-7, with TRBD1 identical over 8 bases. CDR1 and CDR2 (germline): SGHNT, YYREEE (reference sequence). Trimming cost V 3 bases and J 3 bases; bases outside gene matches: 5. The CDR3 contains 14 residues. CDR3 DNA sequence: TGTGCCAGCAGCTCCCGGGACAGGAACTACGAGCAGTACTTC. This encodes CASSSRDRNYEQYF.

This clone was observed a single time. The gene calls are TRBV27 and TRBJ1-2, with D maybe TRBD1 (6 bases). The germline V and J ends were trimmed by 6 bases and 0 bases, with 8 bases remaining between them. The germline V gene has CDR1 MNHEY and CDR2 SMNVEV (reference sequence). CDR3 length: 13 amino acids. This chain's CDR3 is CASRTGPNYGYTF. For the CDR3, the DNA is TGTGCCAGCAGAACAGGGCCTAACTATGGCTACACCTTC.

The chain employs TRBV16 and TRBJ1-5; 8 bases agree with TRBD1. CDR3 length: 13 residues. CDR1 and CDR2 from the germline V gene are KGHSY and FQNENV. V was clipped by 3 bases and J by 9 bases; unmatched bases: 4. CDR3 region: CASSQTGVGPQHF. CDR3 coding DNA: TGTGCCAGCAGCCAGACAGGGGTAGGGCCCCAGCATTTT.

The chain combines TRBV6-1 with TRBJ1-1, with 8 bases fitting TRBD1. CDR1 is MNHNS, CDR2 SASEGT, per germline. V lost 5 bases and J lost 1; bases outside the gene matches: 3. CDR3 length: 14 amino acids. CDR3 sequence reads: CASSPGQENTEAFF. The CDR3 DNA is TGTGCCAGCAGTCCGGGACAGGAGAACACTGAAGCTTTCTTT.

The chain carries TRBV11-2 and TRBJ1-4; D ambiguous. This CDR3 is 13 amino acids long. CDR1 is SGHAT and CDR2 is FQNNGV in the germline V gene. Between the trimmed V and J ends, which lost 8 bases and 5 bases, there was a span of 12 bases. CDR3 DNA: TGTGCCAGCGCGGGCGGACCCAATGAAAAACTGTTTTTT. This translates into CASAGGPNEKLFF. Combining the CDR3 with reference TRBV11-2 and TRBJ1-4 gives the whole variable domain EAGVAQSPRYKIIEKRQSVAFWCNPISGHATLYWYQQILGQGPKLLIQFQNNGVVDDSQLPKDRFSAERLKGVDSTLKIQPAKLEDSAVYLCASAGGPNEKLFFGSGTQLSVL.

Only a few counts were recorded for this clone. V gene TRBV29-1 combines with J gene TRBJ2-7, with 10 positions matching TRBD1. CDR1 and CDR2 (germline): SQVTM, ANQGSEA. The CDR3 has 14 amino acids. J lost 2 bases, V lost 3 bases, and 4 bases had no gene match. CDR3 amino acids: CSVEFGQGAYEQYF. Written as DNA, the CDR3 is TGCAGCGTTGAGTTTGGACAGGGGGCCTACGAGCAGTACTTC.

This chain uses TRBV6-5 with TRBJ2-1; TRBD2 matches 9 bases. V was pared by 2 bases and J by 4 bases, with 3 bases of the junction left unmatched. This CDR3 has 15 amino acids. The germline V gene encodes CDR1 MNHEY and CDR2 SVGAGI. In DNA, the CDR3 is TGTGCCAGCAGTTACGCGGGGGGGAATTACAATGAGCAGTTCTTC. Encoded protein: CASSYAGGNYNEQFF.

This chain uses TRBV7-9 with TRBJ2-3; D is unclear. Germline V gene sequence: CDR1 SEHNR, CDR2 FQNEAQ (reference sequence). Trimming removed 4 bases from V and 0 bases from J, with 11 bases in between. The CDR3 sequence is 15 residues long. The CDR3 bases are TGTGCCAGCAGCTGGCGGCCAGCTAGCACAGATACGCAGTATTTT. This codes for CASSWRPASTDTQYF.

Written as DNA, the CDR3 is TGTGCCAGCAGCTTAGGGCAGGGCATCAATCAGCCCCAGCATTTT. Translated: CASSLGQGINQPQHF. The rearrangement joins TRBV7-9 to TRBJ1-5; weak D call: TRBD1 (5 bases). CDR1 is SEHNR and CDR2 is FQNEAQ in the germline V gene (reference sequence). Deletions cut 1 base from V and 3 bases from J, with 10 bases between. The CDR3 length is 15 residues.

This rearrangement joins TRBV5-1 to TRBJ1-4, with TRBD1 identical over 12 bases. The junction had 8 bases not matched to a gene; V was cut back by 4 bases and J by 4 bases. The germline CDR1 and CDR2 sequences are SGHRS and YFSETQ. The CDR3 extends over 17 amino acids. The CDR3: CASSPGDRGLNNEKLFF. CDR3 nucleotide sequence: TGCGCCAGCAGCCCCGGGGACAGGGGGCTCAATAATGAAAAACTGTTTTTT. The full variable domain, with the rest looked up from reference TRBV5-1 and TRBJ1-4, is KAGVTQTPRYLIKTRGQQVTLSCSPISGHRSVSWYQQTPGQGLQFLFEYFSETQRNKGNFPGRFSGRQFSNSRSEMNVSTLELGDSALYLCASSPGDRGLNNEKLFFGSGTQLSVL.